Shown below are 4 T cell receptor beta chains from a single sample sequenced in a study of blood T cell repertoires in COVID-19. Here immunoSEQ multiplex PCR was the method, and the copy in TCRdb shows in-frame clones only, minus some. The sample has more than 200,000 clones; about 84% are singletons. The sample was PBMCs or T cells enriched from blood (not recorded which). These receptors were obtained from a man aged 55 to 70 who had recovered from COVID-19.

This chain uses TRBV5-1 with TRBJ1-4; TRBD1 aligns across 7 bases. CDR1 and CDR2 from the germline V gene are SGHRS and YFSETQ. This CDR3 is 15 amino acids long. The V segment lost 0 bases and the J segment 1 base; nucleotides outside the gene matches: 0. The CDR3 here is CASSLGDRTNEKLFF. The DNA of the CDR3 is TGCGCCAGCAGCTTGGGGGACAGAACTAATGAAAAACTGTTTTTT.

The chain joins TRBV15 to TRBJ1-6, with 12 bases identical to TRBD1. Trimming at V came to 1 base and at J to 6 bases, leaving 4 bases not matched to a gene. The germline V gene has CDR1 LNHNV and CDR2 YYDKDF (reference sequence). The CDR3 extends over 17 amino acids. CDR3 in DNA: TGTGCCACCAGCAGAGGGTGGGACAGGGGGCCTAATTCACCCCTCCACTTT. Translation gives CATSRGWDRGPNSPLHF.

V is TRBV3-1 (or the pseudogene TRBV3-2) and J is TRBJ2-3, with TRBD2 matching over 10 bases. The ends lost 1 base at V and 0 bases at J; junction bases unmatched: 10. The germline gives CDR1 LGHDT, CDR2 YNNKEL (reference sequence). CDR3 length: 19 residues. CDR3 protein: CASSQAASGGMTSTDTQYF. CDR3 DNA: TGTGCCAGCAGCCAAGCGGCTAGCGGGGGTATGACTAGCACAGATACGCAGTATTTT.

The V and J genes are TRBV18 and TRBJ1-1; a weak D match, TRBD1 (6 bases). The CDR3 runs 15 residues. V lost 1 base, J lost 3 bases, and 12 bases lay in between. CDR1 and CDR2 (germline): KGHSH, LQKENI. DNA of the CDR3: TGTGCCAGCTCACCACTCAGGGAGGGGGACACTGAAGCTTTCTTT. It yields the protein CASSPLREGDTEAFF.